This TCR beta chain was identified in a study of blood T cell repertoires in COVID-19. The wider study: The cDNA or gDNA used as material had been derived from T cells, B-cell-depleted T cells, or PBMCs.

Per the authors' pipeline: How many nucleated cells were present was estimated from reference gene primer amplification. Profiled with immunoSEQ multiplex PCR; TCRdb holds only in-frame clones, not every one. That table supplies the V and J calls and clone size; D and trimming were determined from the DNA. The sample has tens of thousands of clones; just over 85% are singletons. Trimming stripped 6 bases from V and 5 bases from J, with 17 bases between. CDR1 MNHEY and CDR2 SMNVEV come from the germline V gene (reference sequence). The CDR3 has 16 residues. The clonotype comes from a man younger than 45 with acute or convalescent COVID-19. The chain is built from TRBV27 and TRBJ1-6, with D perhaps matching TRBD1 (5 bases). Specimen: peripheral blood. The CDR3 region has the DNA TGTGCCAGCAGCCCCAACGGGGGGGGGAATAATTCACCCCTCCACTTT. Amino acids: CASSPNGGGNNSPLHF.